The subject of this entry is one T cell receptor beta chain. The junction shows a germline mismatch at one end, possibly a read error. Study processing details: By means of reference gene primer amplification, nucleated cell counts were estimated. The method was immunoSEQ multiplex PCR; TCRdb's version includes in-frame clones alone and lacks a portion of them. The D gene and trimming were derived from the DNA, and the V and J assignments and clone size from that table. The repertoire has about 200,000 clones, 80% to 90% of them found once; the top ten carry 0.7% to 0.85%. Germline values: CDR1 SQVTM, CDR2 ANQGSEA. The CDR3 sequence is 11 residues long. The data originate from a study of blood T cell repertoires in COVID-19. The overall study: Researchers got acute and convalescent COVID-19 samples from the United States, Italy and Spain. Sources were T cells, B-cell-depleted T cells, or PBMCs; the material itself was cDNA or gDNA.

This TCR was sampled from a woman in her seventies with acute or convalescent COVID-19. The chain carries TRBV29-1 and TRBJ1-2; D may be TRBD1 (6 bases). The sequencing sample was made of peripheral blood. The CDR3 region has the DNA TGCAGGGTTGGGGGCACGGGTGGCTACACCTTC. Amino acids: CRVGGTGGYTF.